These T cell receptor beta chains were read from a single sample in a study of human T cells and chemical hapten exposure. TCRdb analysed the RACE reads with MiXCR anew, one entry per CDR3 protein. This table has just over 80,000 distinct CDR3 sequences, about 10% appearing once. This specimen was whole blood, taken in connection with sensitization to the hapten diphenylcyclopropenone (DPC). These receptors all stem from a woman in her 50s with alopecia areata. Some clones in this sample may be carry-over from other donors' samples. CDR3s include the opening cysteine and the closing phenylalanine or tryptophan. The D gene is left open where the match is weak. Clone size is shown for a subset of rows, as once, few, many or a class of expanded clone.

DNA	CDR3	D	size	V	J	length
TGTGCCAGCAGCCAAGTGCCCGCAGGCTATGGCTACACCTTC	CASSQVPAGYGYTF	.	many	TRBV14	TRBJ1-2	14
TGTGCCAGCAGTACAGGACAGGGGGACGGCACAGATACGCAGTATTTT	CASSTGQGDGTDTQYF	TRBD1	.	TRBV6-1	TRBJ2-3	16
TGTGCCAGCAGTCCCTCGTTAGGGACTAGCGGGTCCTACGAGCAGTACTTC	CASSPSLGTSGSYEQYF	TRBD2	few	TRBV28	TRBJ2-7	17
TGTGCCAGCAGTTATCCAGGGGCCTACGAGCAGTACTTC	CASSYPGAYEQYF	.	many	TRBV28	TRBJ2-7	13
TGTGCCAGCAGCCGGACAGGGCATAATTCACCCCTCCACTTT	CASSRTGHNSPLHF	TRBD1	.	TRBV6-5	TRBJ1-6	14
TGTGCCAGCAGCAAATCGACGAACACTGAAGCTTTCTTT	CASSKSTNTEAFF	.	many	TRBV5-5	TRBJ1-1	13
TGTGCCAGCAGCTTATTGGTAGCGGGAGTCACCGGGGAGCTGTTTTTT	CASSLLVAGVTGELFF	TRBD2	few	TRBV7-3	TRBJ2-2	16
TGCAGTGCTAGGCAACCGGGACTAGCGCAAGAGCAGTACTTC	CSARQPGLAQEQYF	TRBD2	.	TRBV20-1	TRBJ2-7	14
TGTGCCAGTAGTTCCCGGGACAGAGCCTACAATGAGCAGTTCTTC	CASSSRDRAYNEQFF	TRBD1	.	TRBV19	TRBJ2-1	15
TGCGCCAGCAGCTTGGGACTAGCGGGGGCCTTCAAGAACACCGGGGAGCTGTTTTTT	CASSLGLAGAFKNTGELFF	TRBD2	many	TRBV5-1	TRBJ2-2	19
TGTGCCAGCAGCTTGGAACGGAGTAGGGGAGGGTCCTATAATTCACCCCTCCACTTT	CASSLERSRGGSYNSPLHF	.	.	TRBV5-6	TRBJ1-6	19
TGCGCCAGCAGCTTGGGAGGGTCCGAACGTGGCTACACCTTC	CASSLGGSERGYTF	.	many	TRBV5-1	TRBJ1-2	14
TGTGCCAGCAGTTTCCTAGCGGGAGTAGGCGAGCAGTACTTC	CASSFLAGVGEQYF	TRBD2	few	TRBV28	TRBJ2-7	14
TGCAGTGCTAGAGCCGACGGCTCTGGAAACACCATATATTTT	CSARADGSGNTIYF	.	many	TRBV20-1	TRBJ1-3	14
TGTGCCAGCAGCTTAAAGCCCAGCTCCTACGAGCAGTACTTC	CASSLKPSSYEQYF	.	many	TRBV13	TRBJ2-7	14
TGTGCCAGCAGCCCACAGGGTAACACCGGGGAGCTGTTTTTT	CASSPQGNTGELFF	.	many	TRBV7-3	TRBJ2-2	14
TGTGCCATTTCGGACACGAACATCCCCCACACTGAAGCTTTCTTT	CAISDTNIPHTEAFF	.	few	TRBV15	TRBJ1-1	15
TGTGCCTGGAGTAAGGGACAGGGATGGGGCAATCAGCCCCAGCATTTT	CAWSKGQGWGNQPQHF	TRBD1	many	TRBV30	TRBJ1-5	16
TGTGCCAGCAGTTACTCGCCTCGACAGATCCGGCAAGAGACCCAGTACTTC	CASSYSPRQIRQETQYF	.	many	TRBV6-2/TRBV6-3	TRBJ2-5	17
TGTGCCAGCAGCCAAGCGGGGGGGTCCGAAGCTTTCTTT	CASSQAGGSEAFF	.	few	TRBV3-1	TRBJ1-1	13
TGTGCCAGCAGCTTTAATGGGGGCCACCTTTCACCCCTCCACTTT	CASSFNGGHLSPLHF	.	.	TRBV9	TRBJ1-6	15
TGTGCCAGCAGCCCTACAGGGACCCTCTACGAGCAGTACTTC	CASSPTGTLYEQYF	.	many	TRBV11-2	TRBJ2-7	14
TGTGCCAGCAGCCTCACACCGGGAGTAAACTACGAGCAGTACTTC	CASSLTPGVNYEQYF	.	few	TRBV7-2	TRBJ2-7	15
TGTGCCAGCAGCTCCTCCCAGAGGACTGAAGCTTTCTTT	CASSSSQRTEAFF	.	.	TRBV9	TRBJ1-1	13
TGTGCCAGCAGGACAGCCGCCGGGGAGCTGTTTTTT	CASRTAAGELFF	.	few	TRBV28	TRBJ2-2	12
TGCAGTGCTAGGAAAGGGGATAGCAATCAGCCCCAGCATTTT	CSARKGDSNQPQHF	.	.	TRBV20-1	TRBJ1-5	14